This T cell receptor (beta chain) was profiled in a study of molecular identifiers for immune sequencing clone quantification. Study summary: Four portions were sequenced after RNA from about 20,000 or 100,000 naive CD8 cells was split five ways in replicates. Overall study findings and caveats: Spiked TCR RNA from one Jurkat cell reportedly showed up when mixed among 950,000 to 1,000,000 naive cells.

The authors built bulk TCR libraries by previously described methods with listed TCR primers. MiXCR, applied by TCRdb to the PCR reads, yields one record per CDR3 protein. Of approximately 680,000 distinct CDR3 sequences detected, less than 30% appear once; the ten largest clones hold about 0.81%. Regarding this clonotype: Its antigen is not known.

V was shortened by 1 base and J by 3 bases, with 12 bases between the two germline ends. The CDR3 has 15 residues. The germline CDR1 and CDR2 sequences are MGHRA and YSYEKL. The receptor was derived from a human donor in good health. Some libraries in this study had Jurkat cell RNA spiked in. The specimen sequenced was naive CD8+ T cells from blood, with Jurkat cell RNA spiked in. Subset described: FACS-sorted CD8+CD4-CCR7+CD45RA+ naive T cells. The chain recombines TRBV4-1 with TRBJ2-5; D might be TRBD2 (5 bases). CDR3 residues: CASSQAGREKETQYF. The DNA for the CDR3 is TGCGCCAGCAGCCAAGCTGGAAGGGAGAAAGAGACCCAGTACTTC.